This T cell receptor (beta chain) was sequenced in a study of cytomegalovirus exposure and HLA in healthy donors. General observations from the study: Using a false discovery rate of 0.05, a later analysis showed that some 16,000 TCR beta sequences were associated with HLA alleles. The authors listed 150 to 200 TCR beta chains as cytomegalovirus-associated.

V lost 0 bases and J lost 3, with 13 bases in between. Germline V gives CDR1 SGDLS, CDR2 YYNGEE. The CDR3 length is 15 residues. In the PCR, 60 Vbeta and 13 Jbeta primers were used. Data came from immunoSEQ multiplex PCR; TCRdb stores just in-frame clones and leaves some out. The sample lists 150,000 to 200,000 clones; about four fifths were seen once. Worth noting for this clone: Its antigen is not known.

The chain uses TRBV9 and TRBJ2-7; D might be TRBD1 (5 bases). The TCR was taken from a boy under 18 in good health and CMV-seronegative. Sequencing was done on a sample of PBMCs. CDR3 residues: CASSVGAGLLYEQYF. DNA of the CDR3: TGTGCCAGCAGCGTAGGAGCAGGGCTGCTCTACGAGCAGTACTTC.